This TCR beta chain was recovered during a study of T cells in Graves' hyperthyroidism and ophthalmopathy. Findings and caveats of the study: Onset of ophthalmopathy came a median about 6.5 months after the model predicted it.

Aged 18 to 65, the patients had hyperthyroidism that was newly diagnosed and had lasted under 2 months. Clinicians diagnosed patients from clinical symptoms, serum thyroxine and TRAb, thyroid ultrasound and orbital computed tomography. This clonotype was recorded at least ten times. Antigen specificity is unknown. The CDR3 regions of TCR beta were amplified from RNA transcripts. HTBI primers were employed in a first-round RT-PCR of the TCR CDR3. TCRdb reanalysed the multiplex PCR reads using MiXCR and keeps one entry per CDR3 protein. Of some 140,000 distinct CDR3 sequences detected, roughly a fifth appear once; the ten largest clones hold 67%. Sample: blood. This TCR came from a woman aged 50 to 60 with Graves' hyperthyroidism that later progressed to Graves' ophthalmopathy.

CDR3 in amino acids: CASSARGEQFF. In nucleotides, the CDR3 is TGTGCCAGCAGCGCCCGCGGTGAGCAGTTCTTC. The chain recombines TRBV28 with TRBJ2-1; D gene ambiguous. V lost 6 bases to trimming and J lost 9 bases, with 9 bases between them. CDR1 is MDHEN, CDR2 SYDVKM, per germline. CDR3 length: 11 residues.